This TCR beta chain was captured in a study of T cell responses to AZD1222 COVID-19 vaccine. The CDR3 has 13 amino acids. Trimming shortened V by 0 bases and J by 4 bases, and 8 bases separated the two germline ends. The germline gives CDR1 SGHTS, CDR2 YDEGEE. Method: immunoSEQ multiplex PCR; TCRdb's copy keeps in-frame clones and lacks some. The data contain tens of thousands of clones, about 85% of them singletons. The V gene is TRBV5-8, the J gene TRBJ2-7; D call uncertain. This sample comprised peripheral blood, obtained 28 days after the second AZD1222 dose. This TCR came from an adult who received the AZD1222 COVID-19 vaccine. The CDR3 spells CASSLAPRYEQYF. In DNA, the CDR3 is TGTGCCAGCAGCTTGGCACCGAGATACGAGCAGTACTTC.